This TCR beta chain emerged from a study of blood T cell repertoires in COVID-19. The table came from immunoSEQ multiplex PCR; TCRdb's copy has only in-frame clones and leaves some out. Of 150,000 or so clones in the sample, roughly 85% were seen once. The CDR3 sequence is 19 residues long. From germline, CDR1 is MDHEN and CDR2 SYDVKM. V lost 3 bases and J 0 bases, leaving 23 bases between the germline ends. This chain connects TRBV28 to TRBJ2-5; weak D call: TRBD2 (6 bases). Sequencing was carried out using PBMCs or T cells enriched from blood (not recorded which). This sequence was found in a man between 50 and 59 years old who had recovered from COVID-19. As DNA, the CDR3 is TGTGCCAGCAGTTTGGAGCTGGGAGGTGTCGGGGCGTACCAAGAGACCCAGTACTTC. It yields the protein CASSLELGGVGAYQETQYF.